This TCR beta chain derives from a study of blood T cell repertoires in COVID-19. For the study at large: PBMCs, B-cell-depleted T cells, or T cells provided the cDNA or gDNA that made up the material.

Germline CDR1 SGHAT, CDR2 FQNNGV. This CDR3 spans 14 amino acids. The junction had 5 bases not matched to a gene; V was cut back by 5 bases and J by 6 bases. The protocol was immunoSEQ multiplex PCR, while the TCRdb copy is restricted to in-frame clones and leaves out a portion. The sample consists of 120,000 or so clones, around 89% of them appearing once. Only one count was recorded for this clone. Material: peripheral blood. The rearrangement joins TRBV11-2 to TRBJ2-7; 12 bases fit TRBD2. This clonotype was obtained from a human donor in a cohort sampled during active COVID-19. The CDR3 here is CASSLGLAGSEQYF. CDR3 DNA sequence: TGTGCCAGCAGCCTGGGACTAGCGGGTAGCGAGCAGTACTTC.